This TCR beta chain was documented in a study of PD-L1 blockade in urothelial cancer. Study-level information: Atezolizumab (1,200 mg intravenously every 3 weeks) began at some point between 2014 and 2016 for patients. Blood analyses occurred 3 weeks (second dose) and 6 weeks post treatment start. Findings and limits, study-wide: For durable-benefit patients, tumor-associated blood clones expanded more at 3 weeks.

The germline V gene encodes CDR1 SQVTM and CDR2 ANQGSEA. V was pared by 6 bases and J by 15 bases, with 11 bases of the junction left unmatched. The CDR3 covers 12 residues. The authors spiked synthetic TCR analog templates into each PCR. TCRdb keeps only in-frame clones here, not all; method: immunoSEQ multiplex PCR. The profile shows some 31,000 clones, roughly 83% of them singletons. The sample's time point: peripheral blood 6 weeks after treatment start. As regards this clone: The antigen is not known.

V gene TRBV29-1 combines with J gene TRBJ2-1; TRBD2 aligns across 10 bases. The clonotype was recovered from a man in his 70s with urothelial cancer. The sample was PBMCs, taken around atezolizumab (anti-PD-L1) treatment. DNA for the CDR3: TGCAGCGTCGCGGGACTAGCGTTTGGGTGGTTCTTC. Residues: CSVAGLAFGWFF.